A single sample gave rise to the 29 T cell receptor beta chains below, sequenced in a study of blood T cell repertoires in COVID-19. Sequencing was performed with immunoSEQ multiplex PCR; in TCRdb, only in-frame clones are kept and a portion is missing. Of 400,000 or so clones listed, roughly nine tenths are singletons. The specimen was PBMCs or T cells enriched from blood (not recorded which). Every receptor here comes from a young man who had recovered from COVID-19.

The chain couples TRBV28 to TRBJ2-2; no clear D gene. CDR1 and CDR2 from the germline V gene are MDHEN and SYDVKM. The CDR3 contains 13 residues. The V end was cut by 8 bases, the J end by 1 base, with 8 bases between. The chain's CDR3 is CASLERNTGELFF. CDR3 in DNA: TGTGCCAGCCTTGAGCGGAACACCGGGGAGCTGTTTTTT.

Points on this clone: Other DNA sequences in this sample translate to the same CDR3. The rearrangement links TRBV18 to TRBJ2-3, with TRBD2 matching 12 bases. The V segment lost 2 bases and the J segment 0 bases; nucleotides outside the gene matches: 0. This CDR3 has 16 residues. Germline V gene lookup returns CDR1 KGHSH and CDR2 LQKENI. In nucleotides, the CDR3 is TGTGCCAGCTCACCAGGGACTAGCGGGAGCACAGATACGCAGTATTTT. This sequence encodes CASSPGTSGSTDTQYF.

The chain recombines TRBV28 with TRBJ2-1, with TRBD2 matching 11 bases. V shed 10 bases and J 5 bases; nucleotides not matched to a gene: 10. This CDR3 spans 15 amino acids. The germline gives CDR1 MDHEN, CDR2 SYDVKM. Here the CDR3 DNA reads TGTGCCACCACCGGGACTAGCGGCTACAACAATGAGCAGTTCTTC. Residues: CATTGTSGYNNEQFF.

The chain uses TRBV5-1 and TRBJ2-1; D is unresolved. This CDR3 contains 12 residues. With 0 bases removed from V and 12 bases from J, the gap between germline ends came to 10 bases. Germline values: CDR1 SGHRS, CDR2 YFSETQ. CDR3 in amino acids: CASSLGSLRQFF. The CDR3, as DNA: TGCGCCAGCAGCTTGGGGTCCCTGAGGCAGTTCTTC. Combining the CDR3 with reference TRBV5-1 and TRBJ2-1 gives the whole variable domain KAGVTQTPRYLIKTRGQQVTLSCSPISGHRSVSWYQQTPGQGLQFLFEYFSETQRNKGNFPGRFSGRQFSNSRSEMNVSTLELGDSALYLCASSLGSLRQFFGPGTRLTVL.

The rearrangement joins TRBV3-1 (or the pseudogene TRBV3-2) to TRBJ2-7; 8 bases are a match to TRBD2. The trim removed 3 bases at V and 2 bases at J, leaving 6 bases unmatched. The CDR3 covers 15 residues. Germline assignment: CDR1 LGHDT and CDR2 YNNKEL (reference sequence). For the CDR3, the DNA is TGTGCCAGCAGCCAGGGGAGCGGGGGAACCTACGAGCAGTACTTC. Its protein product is CASSQGSGGTYEQYF.

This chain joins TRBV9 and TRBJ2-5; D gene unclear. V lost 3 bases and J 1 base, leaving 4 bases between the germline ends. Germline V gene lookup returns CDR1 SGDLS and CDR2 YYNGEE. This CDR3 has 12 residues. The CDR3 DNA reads TGTGCCAGCAGCGCCCGCCAAGAGACCCAGTACTTC. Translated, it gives CASSARQETQYF.

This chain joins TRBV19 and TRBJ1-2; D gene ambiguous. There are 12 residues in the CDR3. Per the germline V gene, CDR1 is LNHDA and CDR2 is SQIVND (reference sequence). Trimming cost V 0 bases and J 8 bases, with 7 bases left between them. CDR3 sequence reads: CASSIERWGYTF. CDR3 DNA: TGTGCCAGTAGTATAGAACGGTGGGGCTACACCTTC.

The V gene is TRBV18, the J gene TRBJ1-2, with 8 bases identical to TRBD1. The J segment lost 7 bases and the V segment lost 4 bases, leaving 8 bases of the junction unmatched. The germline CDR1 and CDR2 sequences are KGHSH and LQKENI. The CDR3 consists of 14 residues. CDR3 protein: CASSRVTGGTGYTF. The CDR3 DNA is TGTGCCAGCTCACGGGTTACAGGGGGTACTGGCTACACCTTC.

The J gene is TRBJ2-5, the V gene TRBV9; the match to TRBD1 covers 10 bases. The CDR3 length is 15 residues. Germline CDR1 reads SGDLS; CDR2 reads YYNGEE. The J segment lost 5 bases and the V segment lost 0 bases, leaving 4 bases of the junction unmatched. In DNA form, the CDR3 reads TGTGCCAGCAGCGTAGGAGGGACAGGGGTGGAGACCCAGTACTTC. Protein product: CASSVGGTGVETQYF.

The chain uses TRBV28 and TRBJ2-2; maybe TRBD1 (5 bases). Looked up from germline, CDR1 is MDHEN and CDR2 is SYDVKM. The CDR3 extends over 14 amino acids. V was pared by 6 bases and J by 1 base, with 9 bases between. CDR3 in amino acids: CASSPGQNTGELFF. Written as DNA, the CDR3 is TGTGCCAGCAGCCCCGGACAGAACACCGGGGAGCTGTTTTTT.

The CDR3 nucleotides are TGTGCCCTCGGGGACAGGGCTCGAGGCTACACCTTC. This gives the protein CALGDRARGYTF. The gene calls are TRBV28 and TRBJ1-2, with 9 bases that match TRBD1. Trimming cost V 11 bases and J 8 bases; bases outside gene matches: 9. The CDR3 covers 12 residues. The germline CDR1 and CDR2 sequences are MDHEN and SYDVKM.

In DNA form, the CDR3 reads TGTGCCAGCAGCACCACAGGGGGCGCTTTCCCCTACGAGCAGTACTTC. Its translation: CASSTTGGAFPYEQYF. The chain combines TRBV5-4 with TRBJ2-7, with 9 bases identical to TRBD1. Trimming cost V 4 bases and J 2 bases; bases outside gene matches: 10. Germline V gene lookup returns CDR1 SGHNT and CDR2 YYREEE (reference sequence). The length of the CDR3 is 16 residues.

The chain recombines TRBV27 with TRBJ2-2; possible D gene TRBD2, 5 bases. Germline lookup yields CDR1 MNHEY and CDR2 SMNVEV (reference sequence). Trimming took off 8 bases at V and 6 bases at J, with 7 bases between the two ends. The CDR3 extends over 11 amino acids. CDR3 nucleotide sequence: TGTGCCAGCGGGAGAGCCGGGGAGCTGTTTTTT. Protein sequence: CASGRAGELFF.

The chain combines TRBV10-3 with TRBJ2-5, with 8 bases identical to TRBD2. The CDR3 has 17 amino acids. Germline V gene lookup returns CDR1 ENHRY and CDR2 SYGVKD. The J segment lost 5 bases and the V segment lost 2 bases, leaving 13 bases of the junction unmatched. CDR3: CAISERELAEGAETQYF. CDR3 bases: TGTGCCATCAGTGAGAGGGAACTAGCGGAGGGAGCGGAGACCCAGTACTTC.

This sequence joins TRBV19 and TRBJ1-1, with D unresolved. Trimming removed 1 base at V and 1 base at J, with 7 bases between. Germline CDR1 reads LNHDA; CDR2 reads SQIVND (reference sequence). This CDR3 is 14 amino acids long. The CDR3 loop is CASSIVQSNTEAFF. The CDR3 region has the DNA TGTGCCAGTAGTATAGTTCAGTCGAACACTGAAGCTTTCTTT.

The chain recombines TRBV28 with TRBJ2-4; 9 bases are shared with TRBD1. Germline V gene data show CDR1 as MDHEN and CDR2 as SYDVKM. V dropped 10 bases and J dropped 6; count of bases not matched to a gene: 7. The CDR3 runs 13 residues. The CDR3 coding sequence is TGTGCCACGACGACAGGGGGGGGAAACATTCAGTACTTC. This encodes CATTTGGGNIQYF.

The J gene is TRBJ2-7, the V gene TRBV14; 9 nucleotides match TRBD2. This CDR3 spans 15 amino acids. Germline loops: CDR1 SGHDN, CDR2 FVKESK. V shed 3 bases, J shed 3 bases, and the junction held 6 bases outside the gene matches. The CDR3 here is CASSHTTSGFYEQYF. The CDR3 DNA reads TGTGCCAGCAGCCACACTACTAGCGGGTTCTACGAGCAGTACTTC. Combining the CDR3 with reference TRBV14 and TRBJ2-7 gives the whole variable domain EAGVTQFPSHSVIEKGQTVTLRCDPISGHDNLYWYRRVMGKEIKFLLHFVKESKQDESGMPNNRFLAERTGGTYSTLKVQPAELEDSGVYFCASSHTTSGFYEQYFGPGTRLTVT.

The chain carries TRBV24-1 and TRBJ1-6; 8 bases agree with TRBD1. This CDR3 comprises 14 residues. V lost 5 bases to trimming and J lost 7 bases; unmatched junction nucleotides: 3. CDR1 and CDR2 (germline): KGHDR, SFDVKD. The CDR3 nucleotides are TGTGCCACCAGTGGGGGACAGGACAATTCACCCCTCCACTTT. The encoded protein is CATSGGQDNSPLHF.

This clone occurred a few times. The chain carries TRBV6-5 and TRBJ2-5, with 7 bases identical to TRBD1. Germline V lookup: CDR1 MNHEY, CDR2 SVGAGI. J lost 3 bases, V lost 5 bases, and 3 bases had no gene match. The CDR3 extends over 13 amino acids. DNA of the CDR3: TGTGCCAGCAGTACTACAGGGGAAGAGACCCAGTACTTC. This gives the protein CASSTTGEETQYF.

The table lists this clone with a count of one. The CDR3 bases are TGTGCTAGTGCCTTACTAGCAGGGGAGCAGTTCTTC. Residues: CASALLAGEQFF. The chain is built from TRBV12-5 and TRBJ2-1, with D maybe TRBD2 (6 bases). The CDR3 runs 12 residues. The germline V and J ends were trimmed by 7 bases and 10 bases, with 14 bases remaining between them. The germline gives CDR1 LGHNT, CDR2 FRNRAP.

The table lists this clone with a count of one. For the CDR3, the DNA is TGTGCCAGCAGGACAGGGGGCGCGGGAGATGGCTACACCTTC. Translating gives CASRTGGAGDGYTF. The rearrangement uses TRBV7-9 and TRBJ1-2; 10 nucleotides match TRBD1. The CDR3 covers 14 residues. CDR1 is SEHNR, CDR2 FQNEAQ, per germline (reference sequence). V gave up 6 bases and J gave up 6 bases; unmatched junction bases: 7.

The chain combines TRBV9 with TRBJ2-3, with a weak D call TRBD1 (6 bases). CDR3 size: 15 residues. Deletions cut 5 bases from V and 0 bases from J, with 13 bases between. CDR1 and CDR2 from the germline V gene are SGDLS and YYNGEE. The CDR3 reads CASRNGTLSTDTQYF. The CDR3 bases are TGTGCCAGCAGAAACGGGACACTCAGCACAGATACGCAGTATTTT.

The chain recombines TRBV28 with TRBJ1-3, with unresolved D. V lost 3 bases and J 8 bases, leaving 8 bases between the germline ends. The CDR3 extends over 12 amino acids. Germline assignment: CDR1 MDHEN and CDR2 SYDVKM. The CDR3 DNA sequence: TGTGCCAGCAGTTTCGGGTGGGACACCATATATTTT. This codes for CASSFGWDTIYF.

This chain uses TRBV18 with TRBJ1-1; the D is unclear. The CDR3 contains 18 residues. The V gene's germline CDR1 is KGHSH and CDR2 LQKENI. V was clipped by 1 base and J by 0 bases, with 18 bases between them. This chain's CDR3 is CASSPRVPFRHMNTEAFF. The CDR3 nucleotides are TGTGCCAGCTCACCACGGGTACCTTTTAGACACATGAACACTGAAGCTTTCTTT.

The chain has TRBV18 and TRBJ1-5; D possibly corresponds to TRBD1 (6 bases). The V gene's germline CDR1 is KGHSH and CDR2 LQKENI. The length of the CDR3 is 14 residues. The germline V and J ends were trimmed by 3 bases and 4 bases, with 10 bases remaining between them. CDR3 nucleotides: TGTGCCAGCTCACCGGTACAGGGTAATCAGCCCCAGCATTTT. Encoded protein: CASSPVQGNQPQHF.

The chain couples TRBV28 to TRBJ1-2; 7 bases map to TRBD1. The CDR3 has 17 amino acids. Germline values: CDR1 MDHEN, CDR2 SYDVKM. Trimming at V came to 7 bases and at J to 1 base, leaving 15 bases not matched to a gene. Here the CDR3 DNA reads TGTGCCAGCACCCTACAAGGGGGACAGCACCATAACTATGGCTACACCTTC. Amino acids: CASTLQGGQHHNYGYTF.

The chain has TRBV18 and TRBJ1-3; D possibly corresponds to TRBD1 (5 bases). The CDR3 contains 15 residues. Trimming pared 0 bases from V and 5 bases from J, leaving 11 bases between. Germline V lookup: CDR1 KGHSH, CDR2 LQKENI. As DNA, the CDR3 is TGTGCCAGCTCACCACCCTCTCAGGGTAGAAACACCATATATTTT. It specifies CASSPPSQGRNTIYF. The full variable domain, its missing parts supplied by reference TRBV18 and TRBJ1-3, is NAGVMQNPRHLVRRRGQEARLRCSPMKGHSHVYWYRQLPEEGLKFMVYLQKENIIDESGMPKERFSAEFPKEGPSILRIQQVVRGDSAAYFCASSPPSQGRNTIYFGEGSWLTVV.

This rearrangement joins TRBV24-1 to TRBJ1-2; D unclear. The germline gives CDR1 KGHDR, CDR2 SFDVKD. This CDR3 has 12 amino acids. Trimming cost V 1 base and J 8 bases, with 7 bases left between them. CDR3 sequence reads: CATSDLREGYTF. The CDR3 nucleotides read TGTGCCACCAGTGATTTAAGGGAGGGCTACACCTTC.

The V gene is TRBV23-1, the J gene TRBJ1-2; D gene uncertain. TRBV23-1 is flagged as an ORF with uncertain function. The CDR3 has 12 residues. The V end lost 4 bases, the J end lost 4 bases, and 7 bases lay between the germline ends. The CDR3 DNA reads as TGCGCCAGCAGTCTAGAGAGCTATGGCTACACCTTC. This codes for CASSLESYGYTF.